The present T cell receptor (beta chain) was sequenced within a study of low-dose radiotherapy and immunotherapy resistance in tumors. TRAV- and TRBV-specific primers were used for first-strand cDNA, which covered alpha and beta chains. Over about 18 PCR cycles, TCRs were amplified from a constant-region primer and V-primer adapter. TCRdb independently ran MiXCR on the reads; one entry per CDR3 protein. This table has 85,000 to 95,000 distinct CDR3 sequences, 20% appearing once. V shed 1 base, J shed 10 bases, and the junction held 13 bases outside the gene matches. From germline, CDR1 is SGDLS and CDR2 YYNGEE. The CDR3 extends over 16 amino acids. Time point indicated: after trial treatment. Noted treatment: LDRT plus nivolumab, ipilimumab, low-dose cyclophosphamide and aspirin (RACIN trial). Patients qualified if they had advanced solid tumors that lacked tumor-infiltrating lymphocytes. This clonotype was seen ten or more times.

Sequencing used PBMCs, obtained after low-dose radiotherapy plus immunotherapy. The TCR was taken from a female donor with ovarian cancer. This chain uses TRBV9 with TRBJ2-1; 8 bases align to TRBD2. In DNA form, the CDR3 reads TGTGCCAGCAGCGTATTAGCTGCAGGAGCGGGAGAGGAGCAGTTCTTC. Translating it yields CASSVLAAGAGEEQFF. Supplemented by reference TRBV9 and TRBJ2-1, the full variable domain reads DSGVTQTPKHLITATGQRVTLRCSPRSGDLSVYWYQQSLDQGLQFLIQYYNGEERAKGNILERFSAQQFPDLHSELNLSSLELGDSALYFCASSVLAAGAGEEQFFGPGTRLTVL.